The 9 T cell receptor beta chains below come from one sample, sequenced in a study of beta chain features in type 1 diabetes. General observations from the study: Significant though moderate, a shortening of TCRB CDR3s appeared in all four CD4+ subsets of Type 1 diabetes patients.

What these receptors recognize is not known. Expressed TCRB transcripts were sequenced because the entire RNA isolate underwent reverse transcription. Generated by immunoSEQ multiplex PCR, the TCRdb table keeps only in-frame clones and is missing some. The sample includes 250,000 to 300,000 clones, roughly an eighth of them seen just once. Sequenced input: naive CD4+ T cells from blood. All receptors derive from a man between 25 and 39 years old with type 1 diabetes.

The rearrangement links TRBV5-6 to TRBJ1-5; D not resolved. The CDR3 consists of 14 residues. CDR1 SGHDT and CDR2 YYEEEE come from the germline V gene. Trimming stripped 3 bases from V and 7 bases from J, with 14 bases between. CDR3 nucleotide sequence: TGTGCCAGCAGCTCGACGTCGGGAGGGCAGCCCCAGCATTTT. As protein: CASSSTSGGQPQHF. The whole variable domain, filled in from reference TRBV5-6 and TRBJ1-5, reads DAGVTQSPTHLIKTRGQQVTLRCSPKSGHDTVSWYQQALGQGPQFIFQYYEEEERQRGNFPDRFSGHQFPNYSSELNVNALLLGDSALYLCASSSTSGGQPQHFGDGTRLSIL.

This clone appeared a few times. The genes are TRBV16 and TRBJ2-7; D is uncertain. This CDR3 has 15 residues. The germline gives CDR1 KGHSY, CDR2 FQNENV. The V gene lost 0 bases and the J gene lost 7 bases, with 16 bases spanning the gap. CDR3 DNA sequence: TGTGCCAGCAGCCAATCATCTACTACGGATGGGGAGCAGTACTTC. Translated, it gives CASSQSSTTDGEQYF.

This clone was seen a few times. This CDR3 reads CASSVGVAGGADTQYF. CDR3 DNA: TGTGCCAGCAGCGTAGGAGTAGCGGGAGGGGCAGATACGCAGTATTTT. The gene calls are TRBV9 and TRBJ2-3; 11 bases are shared with TRBD2. Trimming cost V 0 bases and J 4 bases; bases outside gene matches: 4. CDR3 size: 16 residues. Germline values: CDR1 SGDLS, CDR2 YYNGEE.

The chain recombines TRBV9 with TRBJ2-3, with TRBD2 matching over 7 bases. This CDR3 region has 17 residues. Germline CDR1 SGDLS, CDR2 YYNGEE. The trim removed 0 bases at V and 0 bases at J, leaving 7 bases unmatched. The CDR3 region is CASSVGPSGTSTDTQYF. As DNA, the CDR3 is TGTGCCAGCAGCGTAGGACCTAGCGGTACTAGCACAGATACGCAGTATTTT.

Remarks on this clone: The sample contains more than one DNA sequence encoding this CDR3. The chain couples TRBV5-1 to TRBJ2-3; TRBD2 matches at 13 bases. The CDR3 is made up of 15 amino acids. Germline V gene data show CDR1 as SGHRS and CDR2 as YFSETQ. The V and J ends lost 0 bases and 5 bases, in that order; junction bases with no gene match: 0. In nucleotides, the CDR3 is TGCGCCAGCAGCTTGGGACTAGCGGGAGGAGATACGCAGTATTTT. This encodes CASSLGLAGGDTQYF.

The chain is built from TRBV28 and TRBJ2-5, with a possible D match to TRBD1 (5 bases). The CDR3 has 15 amino acids. V was cut by 4 bases and J by 5 bases, with 17 bases left in between. Germline V lookup: CDR1 MDHEN, CDR2 SYDVKM. CDR3: CASSSSQGLFETQYF. The CDR3 nucleotides read TGTGCCAGCAGTTCTTCCCAGGGTTTGTTCGAGACCCAGTACTTC.

Comment on this clone: Compared with germline, one end of the junction differs, possibly owing to a read error. The chain links TRBV28 to TRBJ1-2, with D uncertain. The CDR3 contains 11 residues. The V gene's germline CDR1 is MDHEN and CDR2 SYDVKM. The CDR3 reads CASAGNYGYTF. The CDR3 DNA is TGTGCCAGCGCGGGGAACTACGGCTACACCTTC.

This clone was seen only a few times. The chain employs TRBV6-5 and TRBJ1-5; D is ambiguous. CDR3 length: 14 residues. Looked up from germline, CDR1 is MNHEY and CDR2 is SVGAGI. V lost 5 bases, J lost 3 bases, and 11 bases lay in between. This chain's CDR3 is CASSAGRYNQPQHF. The CDR3 region has the DNA TGTGCCAGCAGTGCAGGCCGATACAATCAGCCCCAGCATTTT.

The chain uses TRBV5-1 and TRBJ2-1; D may be TRBD1 (6 bases). Trimming left V 1 base short and J 5 bases short, with 13 bases between. Germline CDR1 is SGHRS and CDR2 is YFSETQ. The CDR3 runs to 15 residues. This CDR3 reads CASSLTPGTNNEQFF. The CDR3 DNA reads as TGCGCCAGCAGCTTGACCCCGGGGACAAACAATGAGCAGTTCTTC.